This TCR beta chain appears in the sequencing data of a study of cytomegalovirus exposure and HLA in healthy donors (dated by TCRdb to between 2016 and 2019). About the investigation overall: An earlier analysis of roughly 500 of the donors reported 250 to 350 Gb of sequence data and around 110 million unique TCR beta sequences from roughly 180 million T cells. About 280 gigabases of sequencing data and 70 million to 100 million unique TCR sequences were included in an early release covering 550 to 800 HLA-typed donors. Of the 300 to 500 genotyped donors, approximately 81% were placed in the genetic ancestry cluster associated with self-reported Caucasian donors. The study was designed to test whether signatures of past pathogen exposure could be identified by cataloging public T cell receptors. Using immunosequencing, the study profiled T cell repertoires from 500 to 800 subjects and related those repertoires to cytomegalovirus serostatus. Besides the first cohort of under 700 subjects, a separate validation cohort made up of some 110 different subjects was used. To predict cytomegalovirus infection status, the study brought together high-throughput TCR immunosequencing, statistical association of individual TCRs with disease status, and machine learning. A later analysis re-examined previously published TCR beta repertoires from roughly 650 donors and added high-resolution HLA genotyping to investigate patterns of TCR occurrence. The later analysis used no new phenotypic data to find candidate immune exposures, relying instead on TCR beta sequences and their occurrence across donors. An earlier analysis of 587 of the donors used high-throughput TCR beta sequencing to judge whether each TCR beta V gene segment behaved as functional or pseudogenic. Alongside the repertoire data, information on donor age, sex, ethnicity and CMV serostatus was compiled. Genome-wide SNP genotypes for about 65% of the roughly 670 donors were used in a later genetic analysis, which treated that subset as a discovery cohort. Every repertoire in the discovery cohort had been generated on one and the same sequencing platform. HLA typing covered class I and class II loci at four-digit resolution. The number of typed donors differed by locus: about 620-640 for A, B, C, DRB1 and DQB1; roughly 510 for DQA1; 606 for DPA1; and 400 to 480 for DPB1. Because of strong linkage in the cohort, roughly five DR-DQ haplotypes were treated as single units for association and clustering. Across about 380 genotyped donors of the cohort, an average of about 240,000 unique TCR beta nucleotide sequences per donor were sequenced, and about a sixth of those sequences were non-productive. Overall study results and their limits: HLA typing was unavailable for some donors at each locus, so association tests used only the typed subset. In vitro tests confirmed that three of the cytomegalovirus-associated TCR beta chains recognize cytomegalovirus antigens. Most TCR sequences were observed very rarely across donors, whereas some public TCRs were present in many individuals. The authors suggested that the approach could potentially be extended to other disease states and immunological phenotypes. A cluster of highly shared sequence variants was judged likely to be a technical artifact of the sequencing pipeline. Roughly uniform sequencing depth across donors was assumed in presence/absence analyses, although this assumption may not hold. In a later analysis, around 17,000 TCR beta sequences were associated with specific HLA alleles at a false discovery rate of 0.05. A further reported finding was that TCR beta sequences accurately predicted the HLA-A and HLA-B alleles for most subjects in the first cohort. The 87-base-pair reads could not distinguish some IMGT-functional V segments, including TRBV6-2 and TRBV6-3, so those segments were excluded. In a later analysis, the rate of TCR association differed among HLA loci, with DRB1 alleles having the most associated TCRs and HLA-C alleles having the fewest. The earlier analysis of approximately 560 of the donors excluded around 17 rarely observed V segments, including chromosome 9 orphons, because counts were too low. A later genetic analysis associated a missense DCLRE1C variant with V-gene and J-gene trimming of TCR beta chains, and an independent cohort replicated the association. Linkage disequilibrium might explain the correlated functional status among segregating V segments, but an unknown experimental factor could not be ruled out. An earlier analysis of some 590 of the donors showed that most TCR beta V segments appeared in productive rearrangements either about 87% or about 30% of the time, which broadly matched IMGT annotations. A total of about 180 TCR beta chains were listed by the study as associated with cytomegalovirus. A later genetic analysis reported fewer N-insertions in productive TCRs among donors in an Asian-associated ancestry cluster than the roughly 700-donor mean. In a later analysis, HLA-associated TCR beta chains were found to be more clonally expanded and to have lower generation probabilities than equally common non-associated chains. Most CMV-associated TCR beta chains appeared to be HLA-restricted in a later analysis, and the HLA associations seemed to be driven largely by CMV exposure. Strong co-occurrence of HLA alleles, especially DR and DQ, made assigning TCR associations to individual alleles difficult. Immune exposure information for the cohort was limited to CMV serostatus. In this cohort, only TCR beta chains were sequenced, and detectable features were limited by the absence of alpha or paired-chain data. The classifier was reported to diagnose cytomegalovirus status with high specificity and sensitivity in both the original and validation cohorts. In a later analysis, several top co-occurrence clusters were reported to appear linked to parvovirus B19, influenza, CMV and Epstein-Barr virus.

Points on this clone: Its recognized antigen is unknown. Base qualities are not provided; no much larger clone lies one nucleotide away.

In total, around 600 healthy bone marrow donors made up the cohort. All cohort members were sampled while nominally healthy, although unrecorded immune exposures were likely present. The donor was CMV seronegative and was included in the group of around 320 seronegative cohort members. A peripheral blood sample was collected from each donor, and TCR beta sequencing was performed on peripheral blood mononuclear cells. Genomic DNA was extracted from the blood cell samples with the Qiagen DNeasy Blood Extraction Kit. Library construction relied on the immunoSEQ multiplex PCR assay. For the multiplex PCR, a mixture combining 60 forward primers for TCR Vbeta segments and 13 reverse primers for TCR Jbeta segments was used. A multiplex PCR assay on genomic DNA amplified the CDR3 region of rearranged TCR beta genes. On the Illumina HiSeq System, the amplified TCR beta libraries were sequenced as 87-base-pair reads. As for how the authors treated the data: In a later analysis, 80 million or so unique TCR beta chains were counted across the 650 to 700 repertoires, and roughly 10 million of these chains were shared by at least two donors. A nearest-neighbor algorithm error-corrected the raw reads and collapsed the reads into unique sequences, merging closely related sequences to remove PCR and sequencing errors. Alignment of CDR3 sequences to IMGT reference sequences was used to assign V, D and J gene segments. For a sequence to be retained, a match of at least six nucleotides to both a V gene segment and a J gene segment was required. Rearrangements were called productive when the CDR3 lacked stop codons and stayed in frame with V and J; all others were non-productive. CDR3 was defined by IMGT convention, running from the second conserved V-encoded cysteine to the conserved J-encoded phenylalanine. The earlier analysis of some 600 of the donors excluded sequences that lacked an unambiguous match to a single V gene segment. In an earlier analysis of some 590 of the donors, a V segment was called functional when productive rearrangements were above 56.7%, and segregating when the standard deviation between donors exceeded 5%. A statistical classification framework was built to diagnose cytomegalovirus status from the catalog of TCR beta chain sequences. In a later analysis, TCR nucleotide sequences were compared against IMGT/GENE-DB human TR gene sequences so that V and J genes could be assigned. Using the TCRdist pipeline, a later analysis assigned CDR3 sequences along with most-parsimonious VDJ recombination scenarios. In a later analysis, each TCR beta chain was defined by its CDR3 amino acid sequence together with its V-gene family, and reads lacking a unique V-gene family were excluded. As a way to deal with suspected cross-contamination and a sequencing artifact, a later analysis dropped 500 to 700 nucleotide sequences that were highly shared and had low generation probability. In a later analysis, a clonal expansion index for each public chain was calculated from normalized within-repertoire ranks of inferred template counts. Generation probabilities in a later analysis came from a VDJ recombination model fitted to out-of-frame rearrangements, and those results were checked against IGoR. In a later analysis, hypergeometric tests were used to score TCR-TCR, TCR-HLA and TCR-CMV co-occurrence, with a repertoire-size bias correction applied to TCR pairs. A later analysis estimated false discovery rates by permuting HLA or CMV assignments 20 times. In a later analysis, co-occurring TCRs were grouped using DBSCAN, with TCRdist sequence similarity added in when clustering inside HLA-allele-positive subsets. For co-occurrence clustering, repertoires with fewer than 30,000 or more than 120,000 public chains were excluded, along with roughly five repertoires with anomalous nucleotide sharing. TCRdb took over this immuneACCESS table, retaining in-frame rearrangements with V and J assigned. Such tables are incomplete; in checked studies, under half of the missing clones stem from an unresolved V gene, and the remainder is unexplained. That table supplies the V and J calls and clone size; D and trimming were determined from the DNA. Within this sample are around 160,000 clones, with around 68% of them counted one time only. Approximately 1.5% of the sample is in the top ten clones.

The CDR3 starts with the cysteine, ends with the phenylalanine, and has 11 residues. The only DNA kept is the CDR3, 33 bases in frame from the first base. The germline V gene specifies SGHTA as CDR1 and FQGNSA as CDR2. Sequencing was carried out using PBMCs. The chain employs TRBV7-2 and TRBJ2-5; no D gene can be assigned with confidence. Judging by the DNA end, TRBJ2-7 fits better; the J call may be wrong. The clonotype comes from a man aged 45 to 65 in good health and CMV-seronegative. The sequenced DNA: TGTGCCAGCAGCTCCGCCTACGAGCAGTACTTC. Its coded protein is CASSSAYEQYF.